The 11 T cell receptor beta chains given below trace back to one sample, sequenced in a study of prognosis after radiotherapy for stage I lung cancer. Using two-round multiplex PCR, the authors amplified TCR beta CDR3 from genomic DNA. Amplification during the initial PCR round employed primers specific to each TRBV and TRBJ gene. TCRdb recomputed calls from the multiplex PCR reads with MiXCR, one row per CDR3 protein. The sample records 20,000 or so distinct CDR3 sequences, about 27% being singletons. Sequencing used PBMCs, obtained before or after stereotactic body radiation therapy (not recorded which). These receptors were obtained from a donor of 50 years or more with non-small cell lung cancer.

This chain connects TRBV12-3 or TRBV12-4 to TRBJ2-1; a possible D gene is TRBD2 (6 bases). CDR3 size: 14 residues. V was trimmed by 10 bases and J by 4 bases, leaving 17 bases between them. The CDR3 nucleotides are TGTGCCATCATTTCCACCGGGACTTACAATGAGCAGTTCTTC. Amino acid sequence: CAIISTGTYNEQFF.

This clonotype showed up many times. The chain has TRBV7-2 and TRBJ2-5; no reliable D call. CDR1 SGHTA and CDR2 FQGNSA come from the germline V gene. The CDR3 extends over 13 amino acids. Trimming took off 4 bases at V and 3 bases at J, with 9 bases between the two ends. The CDR3 here is CASSWAKEETQYF. In nucleotides, the CDR3 is TGTGCCAGCAGCTGGGCTAAAGAAGAGACCCAGTACTTC.

This clonotype was recorded many times. The rearrangement joins TRBV20-1 to TRBJ2-7; TRBD2 aligns across 14 bases. Germline V CDR1 and CDR2: DFQATT, SNEGSKA (reference sequence). V was pared by 0 bases and J by 5 bases, with 9 bases of the junction left unmatched. The CDR3 is made up of 17 amino acids. In DNA, the CDR3 is TGCAGTGCTAGAGATACCGGGACTAGCGGGAGAACCCACGAGCAGTACTTC. This sequence encodes CSARDTGTSGRTHEQYF.

In regard to this clonotype: A much larger clone lies one base from this, so it may be a read error. The chain couples TRBV10-3 to TRBJ1-1; D ambiguous. Germline assignment: CDR1 ENHRY and CDR2 SYGVKD. With 7 bases removed from V and 3 bases from J, the gap between germline ends came to 12 bases. This CDR3 spans 13 amino acids. The chain's CDR3 is CAIMGSDHTEAFF. The CDR3 nucleotides are TGTGCCATCATGGGGTCGGACCACACTGAAGCTTTCTTT.

This clonotype was seen repeatedly, ten times or more. The chain uses TRBV24-1 and TRBJ2-1; D might be TRBD1 or TRBD2, each matching 6 bases. This CDR3 spans 14 amino acids. In germline, CDR1 is KGHDR, CDR2 SFDVKD. Trimming took 9 bases from V and 8 from J, leaving 19 bases between them. CDR3 region: CATERRNGGDEQFF. The DNA for the CDR3 is TGTGCCACCGAAAGGAGGAACGGGGGCGATGAGCAGTTCTTC.

Notes on this clonotype: A much larger clone differs from this one at a single base, so this may be a read error. The rearrangement uses TRBV30 and TRBJ2-2, with 15 bases fitting TRBD2. Germline V lookup: CDR1 GTSNPN, CDR2 SVGIG (reference sequence). Trimming removed 1 base from V and 5 bases from J; junction bases left unmatched: 5. The length of the CDR3 is 17 residues. In DNA form, the CDR3 reads TGTGCCTGGAGTGGGACTAGCGGGAGGGCCACTACCGGGGAGCTGTTTTTT. This codes for CAWSGTSGRATTGELFF.

This clonotype was seen at least ten times. This chain connects TRBV12-3 or TRBV12-4 to TRBJ2-2; 9 bases are a match to TRBD1. Trimming at V came to 5 bases and at J to 4 bases, leaving 5 bases not matched to a gene. This CDR3 region has 15 residues. CDR3 residues: CASSRDRVITGELFF. CDR3 bases: TGTGCCAGCAGTCGGGACAGGGTTATCACCGGGGAGCTGTTTTTT.

This clonotype was counted ten times or more. Here the CDR3 reads CSASSPGVYNEQFF. CDR3 nucleotides: TGCAGTGCTTCTTCCCCCGGGGTCTACAATGAGCAGTTCTTC. The chain has TRBV20-1 and TRBJ2-1; maybe TRBD2 (5 bases). The CDR3 has 14 residues. The V end was cut by 5 bases, the J end by 3 bases, with 14 bases between. Germline CDR1 DFQATT, CDR2 SNEGSKA (reference sequence).

This clonotype was observed a handful of times. This sequence joins TRBV20-1 and TRBJ2-3; possibly TRBD1 for D (5 bases). This CDR3 has 16 amino acids. V shed 1 base and J shed 2 bases, with 16 bases lying between them. CDR1 DFQATT and CDR2 SNEGSKA come from the germline V gene (reference sequence). CDR3 nucleotides: TGCAGTGCTAGAGTGACAGTTAATGGTGCCACAGATACGCAGTATTTT. Its translation: CSARVTVNGATDTQYF.

This clonotype was seen repeatedly, ten times or more. The chain couples TRBV30 to TRBJ1-1, with D tentatively TRBD1 (5 bases). Trimming shortened V by 3 bases and J by 4 bases, and 12 bases separated the two germline ends. This CDR3 contains 13 residues. Germline assignment: CDR1 GTSNPN and CDR2 SVGIG (reference sequence). The CDR3 DNA reads TGTGCCTGGAGGGGCAGCGGGGGCACTGAAGCTTTCTTT. Protein: CAWRGSGGTEAFF.

Only a few counts were recorded for this clonotype. A much larger clone lies one base from this, so it may be a read error. The CDR3 protein is CASNQGAGGTEAFF. For the CDR3, the DNA is TGCGCCAGCAACCAAGGGGCCGGGGGTACTGAAGCTTTCTTT. The rearrangement joins TRBV5-1 to TRBJ1-1, with D tentatively TRBD1 (5 bases). Germline V gene data show CDR1 as SGHRS and CDR2 as YFSETQ. CDR3 length equals 14 residues. V gave up 6 bases and J gave up 5 bases, with 17 bases separating them.